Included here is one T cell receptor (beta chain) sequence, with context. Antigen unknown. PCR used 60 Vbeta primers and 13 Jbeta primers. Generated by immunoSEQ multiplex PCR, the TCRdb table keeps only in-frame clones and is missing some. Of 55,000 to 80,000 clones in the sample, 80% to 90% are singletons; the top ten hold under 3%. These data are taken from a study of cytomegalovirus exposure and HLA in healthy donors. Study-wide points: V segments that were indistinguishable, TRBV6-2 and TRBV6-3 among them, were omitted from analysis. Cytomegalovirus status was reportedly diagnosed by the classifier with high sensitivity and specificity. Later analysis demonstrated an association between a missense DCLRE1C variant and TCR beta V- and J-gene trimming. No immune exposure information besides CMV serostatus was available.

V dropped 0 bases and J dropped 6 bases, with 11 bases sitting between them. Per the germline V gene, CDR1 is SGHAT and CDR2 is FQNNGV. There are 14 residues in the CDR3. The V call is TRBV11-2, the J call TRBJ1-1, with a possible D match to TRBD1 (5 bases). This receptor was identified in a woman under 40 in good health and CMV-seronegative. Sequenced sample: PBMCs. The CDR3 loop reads CASSLDGAVSEAFF. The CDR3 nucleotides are TGTGCCAGCAGCTTAGATGGGGCAGTATCTGAAGCTTTCTTT.